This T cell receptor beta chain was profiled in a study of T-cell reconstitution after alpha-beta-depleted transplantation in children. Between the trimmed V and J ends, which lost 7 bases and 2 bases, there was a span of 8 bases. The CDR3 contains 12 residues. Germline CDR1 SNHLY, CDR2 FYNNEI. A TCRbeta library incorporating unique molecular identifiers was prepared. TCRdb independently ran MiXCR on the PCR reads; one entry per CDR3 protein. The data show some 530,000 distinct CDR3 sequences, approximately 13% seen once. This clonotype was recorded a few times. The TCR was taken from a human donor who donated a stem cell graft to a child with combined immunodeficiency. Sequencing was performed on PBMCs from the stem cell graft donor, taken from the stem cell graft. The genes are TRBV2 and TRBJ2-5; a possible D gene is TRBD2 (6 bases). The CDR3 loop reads CASIGGQETQYF. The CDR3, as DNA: TGTGCCAGCATTGGGGGGCAAGAGACCCAGTACTTC.